This T cell receptor beta chain appears in the sequencing data of a study of somatic mutations in cytotoxic T cells in rheumatoid arthritis. Study in general: Peripheral blood samples of less than 35 ml EDTA were taken from patients directly after diagnosis and before treatment. Regarding the study as a whole: Of the expanded CD8+ clones, the antigen targets were not known. Among patients with rheumatoid arthritis, but not healthy controls, CD8+ clonality increased with age.

About this clone: Antigen: not known.

Produced via immunoSEQ multiplex PCR; TCRdb's table is partial and in-frame only. The table includes approximately 14,000 clones, over 60% detected once. CDR1 and CDR2 from the germline V gene are LNHDA and SQIVND (reference sequence). J was trimmed by 2 bases and V by 3 bases; bases with no gene match: 3. The CDR3 runs to 14 residues. Specimen: CD8+ T cells sorted from blood. The receptor's source is an adult with rheumatoid arthritis. This chain joins TRBV19 and TRBJ1-1; 7 nucleotides match TRBD1. CDR3 residues: CASSMTGFNTEAFF. CDR3 coding DNA: TGTGCCAGTAGTATGACAGGGTTCAACACTGAAGCTTTCTTT.